The TCR beta chain described here comes from a study of OX40 agonist ivuxolimab in advanced cancers. Overall study results and limits: Individuals who were partial responders at 0.1-3.0 mg/kg had clonal expansion that ranked among the lowest.

This CDR3 is 14 amino acids long. The V gene's germline CDR1 is MNHNY and CDR2 SVGAGI (reference sequence). V lost 5 bases, J lost 4 bases, and 12 bases lay in between. Here immunoSEQ multiplex PCR was the method, and the copy in TCRdb shows in-frame clones only, minus some. The table lists some 50,000 clones, almost 85% of them singletons, with around 4.3% in the top ten. As to this clone: Its antigen is undetermined.

No patient had autoimmune disease or received systemic immunosuppression. Researchers took blood at baseline, on cycle 4 day 1, and on cycle 7 day 1. Material: CD4+ or CD8+ T cells sorted from blood, obtained in a trial of the OX40 agonist ivuxolimab. This TCR came from an adult with an advanced solid tumor such as melanoma, head and neck, liver or kidney cancer. The chain employs TRBV6-6 and TRBJ1-3; D call uncertain. This CDR3 is CASSTPPQGNTIYF. CDR3 nucleotides: TGTGCCAGCAGTACCCCGCCACAAGGAAACACCATATATTTT.